This record looks at one T cell receptor beta chain sequence and its context. Germline V gene sequence: CDR1 SNHLY, CDR2 FYNNEI. Trimming took off 6 bases at V and 2 bases at J, with 6 bases between the two ends. The CDR3 is 12 amino acids. The data were obtained in a study of blood T cell repertoires in COVID-19. At the level of the study: Acute-phase and convalescent COVID-19 samples originated in the United States, Italy and Spain. PBMCs, B-cell-depleted T cells, or T cells provided the cDNA or gDNA that made up the material.

As originally analysed: Amplification of reference gene primers was used by the study to estimate nucleated cell counts. Profiled with immunoSEQ multiplex PCR; TCRdb holds only in-frame clones, not every one. V and J calls and clone size follow that table, whereas D and trimming were derived from the DNA. The sample yields some 28,000 clones, about 90% seen once. The rearrangement uses TRBV2 and TRBJ2-3, with D possibly matching TRBD1 (5 bases). This sequence was found in a human donor in a cohort sampled during active COVID-19. Sequencing was done on a sample of peripheral blood. The CDR3 sequence: CASRGDTDTQYF. DNA for the CDR3: TGTGCCAGCAGAGGGGACACAGATACGCAGTATTTT. The full variable domain, rest sourced from reference TRBV2 and TRBJ2-3, is EPEVTQTPSHQVTQMGQEVILRCVPISNHLYFYWYRQILGQKVEFLVSFYNNEISEKSEIFDDQFSVERPDGSNFTLKIRSTKLEDSAMYFCASRGDTDTQYFGPGTRLTVL.